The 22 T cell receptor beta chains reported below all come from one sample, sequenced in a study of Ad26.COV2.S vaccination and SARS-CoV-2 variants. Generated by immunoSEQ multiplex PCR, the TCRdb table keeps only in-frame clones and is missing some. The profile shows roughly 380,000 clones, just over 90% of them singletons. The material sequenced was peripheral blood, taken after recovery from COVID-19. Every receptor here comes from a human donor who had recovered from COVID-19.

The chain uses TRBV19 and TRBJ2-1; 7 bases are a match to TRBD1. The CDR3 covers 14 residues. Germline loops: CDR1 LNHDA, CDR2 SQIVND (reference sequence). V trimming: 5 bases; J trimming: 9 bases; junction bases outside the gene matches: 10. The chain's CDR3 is CASSYGHAGGEQFF. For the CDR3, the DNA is TGTGCCAGTAGTTACGGACATGCAGGGGGTGAGCAGTTCTTC.

CDR3 in DNA: TGTGCCAGCAGTGAAGGCCTGAACTCCTACTATGGCTACACCTTC. Its protein is CASSEGLNSYYGYTF. This chain links TRBV6-1 with TRBJ1-2; no reliable D call. V dropped 1 base and J dropped 3 bases, with 12 bases sitting between them. Germline V gene sequence: CDR1 MNHNS, CDR2 SASEGT. The CDR3 consists of 15 residues.

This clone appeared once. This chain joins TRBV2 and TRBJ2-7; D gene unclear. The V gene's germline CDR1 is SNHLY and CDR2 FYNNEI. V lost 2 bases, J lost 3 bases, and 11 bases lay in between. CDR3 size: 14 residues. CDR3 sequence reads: CASSEKQPIYEQYF. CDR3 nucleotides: TGTGCCAGCAGTGAAAAACAACCGATCTACGAGCAGTACTTC.

CDR3 DNA sequence: TGTGCCAGCAGCCCTCAGAACTATGGCTACACCTTC. This translates into CASSPQNYGYTF. This chain uses TRBV5-6 with TRBJ1-2; no reliable D call. The V gene lost 4 bases and the J gene lost 2 bases, with 6 bases spanning the gap. The CDR3 totals 12 residues. Germline CDR1 is SGHDT and CDR2 is YYEEEE.

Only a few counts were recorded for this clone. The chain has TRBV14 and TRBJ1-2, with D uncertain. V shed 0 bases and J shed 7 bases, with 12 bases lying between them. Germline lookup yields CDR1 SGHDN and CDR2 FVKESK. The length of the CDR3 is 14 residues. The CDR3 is CASSQEFQSLGYTF. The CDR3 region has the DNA TGTGCCAGCAGCCAAGAGTTCCAGTCTCTTGGCTACACCTTC.

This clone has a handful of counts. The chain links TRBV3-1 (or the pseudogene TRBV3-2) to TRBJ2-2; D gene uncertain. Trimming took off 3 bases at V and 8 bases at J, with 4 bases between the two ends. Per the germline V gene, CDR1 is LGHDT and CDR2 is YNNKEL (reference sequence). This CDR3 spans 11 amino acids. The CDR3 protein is CASSHRGELFF. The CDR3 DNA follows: TGTGCCAGCAGCCACAGGGGGGAGCTGTTTTTT.

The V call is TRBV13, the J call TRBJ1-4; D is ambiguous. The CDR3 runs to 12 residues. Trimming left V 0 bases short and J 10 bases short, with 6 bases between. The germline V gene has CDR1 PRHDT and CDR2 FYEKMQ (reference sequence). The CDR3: CASSLGPVKLFF. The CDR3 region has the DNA TGTGCCAGCAGCTTAGGTCCCGTAAAACTGTTTTTT.

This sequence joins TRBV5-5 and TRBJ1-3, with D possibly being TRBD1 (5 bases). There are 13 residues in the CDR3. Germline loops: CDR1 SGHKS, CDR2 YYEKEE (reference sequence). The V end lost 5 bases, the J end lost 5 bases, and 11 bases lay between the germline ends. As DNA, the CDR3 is TGTGCCAGCAGTAGGGGCCAAAGAAACACCATATATTTT. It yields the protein CASSRGQRNTIYF.

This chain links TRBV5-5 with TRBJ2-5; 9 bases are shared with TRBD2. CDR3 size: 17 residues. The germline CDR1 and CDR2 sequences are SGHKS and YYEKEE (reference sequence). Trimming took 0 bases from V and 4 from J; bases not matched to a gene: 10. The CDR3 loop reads CASSLEVAGDNGETQYF. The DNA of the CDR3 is TGTGCCAGCAGCTTGGAGGTAGCGGGGGATAATGGAGAGACCCAGTACTTC.

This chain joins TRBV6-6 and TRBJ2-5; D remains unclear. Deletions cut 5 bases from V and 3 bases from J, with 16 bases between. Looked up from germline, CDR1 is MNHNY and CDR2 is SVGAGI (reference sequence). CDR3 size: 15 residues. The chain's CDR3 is CASSPGFSGKETQYF. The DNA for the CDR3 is TGTGCCAGCAGTCCTGGATTTTCGGGTAAAGAGACCCAGTACTTC.

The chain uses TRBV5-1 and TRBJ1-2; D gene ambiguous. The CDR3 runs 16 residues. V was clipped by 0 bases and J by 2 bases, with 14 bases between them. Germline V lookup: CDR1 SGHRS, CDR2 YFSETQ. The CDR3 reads CASSLGVADINYGYTF. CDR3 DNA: TGCGCCAGCAGCTTGGGGGTCGCAGATATCAACTATGGCTACACCTTC.

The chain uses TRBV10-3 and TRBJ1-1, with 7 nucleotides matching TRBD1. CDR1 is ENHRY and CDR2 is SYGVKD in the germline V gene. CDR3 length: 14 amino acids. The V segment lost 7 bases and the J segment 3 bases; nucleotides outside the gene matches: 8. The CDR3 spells CAITSDRKHTEAFF. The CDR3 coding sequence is TGTGCCATCACCTCGGACAGGAAACACACTGAAGCTTTCTTT.

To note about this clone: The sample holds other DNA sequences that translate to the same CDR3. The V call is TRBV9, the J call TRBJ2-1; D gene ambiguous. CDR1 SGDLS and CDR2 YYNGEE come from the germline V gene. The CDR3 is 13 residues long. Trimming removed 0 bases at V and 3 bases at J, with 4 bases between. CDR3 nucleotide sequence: TGTGCCAGCAGCGTAGGGAGCTACAATGAGCAGTTCTTC. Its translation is CASSVGSYNEQFF.

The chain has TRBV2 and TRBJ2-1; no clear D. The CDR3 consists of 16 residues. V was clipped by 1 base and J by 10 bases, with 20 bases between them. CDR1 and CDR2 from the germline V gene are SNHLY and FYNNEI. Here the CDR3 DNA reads TGTGCCAGCAGTGAAGGGTCCCGGACGGTTGCTGAAGAGCAGTTCTTC. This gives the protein CASSEGSRTVAEEQFF.

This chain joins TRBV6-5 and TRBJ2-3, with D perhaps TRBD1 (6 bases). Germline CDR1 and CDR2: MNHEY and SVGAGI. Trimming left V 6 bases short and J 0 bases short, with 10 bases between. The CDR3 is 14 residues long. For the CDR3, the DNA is TGTGCCAGCAGGGGACAAGCCAGCACAGATACGCAGTATTTT. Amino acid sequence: CASRGQASTDTQYF.

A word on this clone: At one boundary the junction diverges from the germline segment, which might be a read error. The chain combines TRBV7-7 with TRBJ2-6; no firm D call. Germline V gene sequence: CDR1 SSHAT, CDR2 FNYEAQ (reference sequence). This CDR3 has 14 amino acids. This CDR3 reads CASSLTSGANVLTF. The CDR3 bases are TGTGCTAGCAGCTTAACTTCTGGGGCCAACGTCCTGACTTTC.

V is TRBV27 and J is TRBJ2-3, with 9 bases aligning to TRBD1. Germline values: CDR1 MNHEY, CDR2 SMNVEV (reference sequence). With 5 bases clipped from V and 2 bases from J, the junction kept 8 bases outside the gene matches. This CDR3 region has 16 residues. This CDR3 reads CASSGSGQGITDTQYF. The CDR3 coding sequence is TGTGCCAGCAGTGGATCGGGACAGGGCATCACAGATACGCAGTATTTT.

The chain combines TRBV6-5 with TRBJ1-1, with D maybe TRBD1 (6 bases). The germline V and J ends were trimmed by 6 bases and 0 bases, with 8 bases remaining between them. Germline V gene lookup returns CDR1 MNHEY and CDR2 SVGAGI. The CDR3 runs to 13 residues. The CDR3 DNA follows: TGTGCCAGCAGGAGGGGGTTGAACACTGAAGCTTTCTTT. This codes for CASRRGLNTEAFF.

The CDR3 sequence: CATGGGGGTDTQYF. The CDR3, as DNA: TGTGCCACTGGAGGAGGGGGGGGCACAGATACGCAGTATTTT. The chain couples TRBV15 to TRBJ2-3; D may be TRBD2 (7 bases). Germline V lookup: CDR1 LNHNV, CDR2 YYDKDF (reference sequence). The CDR3 totals 14 residues. Between the trimmed V and J ends, which lost 9 bases and 1 base, there was a span of 14 bases.

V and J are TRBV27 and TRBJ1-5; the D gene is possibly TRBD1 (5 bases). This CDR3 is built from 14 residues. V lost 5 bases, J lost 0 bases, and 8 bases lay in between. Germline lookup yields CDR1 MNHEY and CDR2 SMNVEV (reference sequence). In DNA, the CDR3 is TGTGCCAGCAGTGCTCAGGGTAGCAATCAGCCCCAGCATTTT. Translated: CASSAQGSNQPQHF.

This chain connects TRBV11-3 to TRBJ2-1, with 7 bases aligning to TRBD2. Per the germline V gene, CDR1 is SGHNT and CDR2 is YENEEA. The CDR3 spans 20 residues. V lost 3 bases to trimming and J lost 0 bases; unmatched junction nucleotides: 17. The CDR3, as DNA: TGTGCCAGCAGCTTGGGGGGGTTACTAGGCGGGGCGCCCTCCTACAATGAGCAGTTCTTC. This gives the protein CASSLGGLLGGAPSYNEQFF. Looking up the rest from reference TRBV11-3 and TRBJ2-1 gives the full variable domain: EAGVVQSPRYKIIEKKQPVAFWCNPISGHNTLYWYLQNLGQGPELLIRYENEEAVDDSQLPKDRFSAERLKGVDSTLKIQPAELGDSAVYLCASSLGGLLGGAPSYNEQFFGPGTRLTVL.

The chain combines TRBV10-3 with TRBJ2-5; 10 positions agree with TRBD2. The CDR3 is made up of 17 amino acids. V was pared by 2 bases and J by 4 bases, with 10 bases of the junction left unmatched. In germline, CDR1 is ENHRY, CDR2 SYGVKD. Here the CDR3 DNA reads TGTGCCATCAGTGAGAGAGGACTAGCGGACCCTCGAGAGACCCAGTACTTC. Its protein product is CAISERGLADPRETQYF.